The text below deals with one T cell receptor (beta chain). The sample is drawn from a study of shared clonotypes between healthy human individuals. This CDR3 contains 14 residues. With V trimmed by 2 bases and J by 11 bases, 11 bases remained unmatched. Germline V gene data show CDR1 as WNHNN and CDR2 as SYGVQD (reference sequence). Genomic DNA belonging to each subset was distributed in equal measure over several immunoSEQ plates. TCRdb's table, derived via immunoSEQ multiplex PCR, lists solely in-frame clones and lacks some. Here the sample spans approximately 530,000 clones, 95% to 97% being singletons. Donors had no recently reported acute infections or vaccinations and were HIV-negative. There were only Caucasian adults among the donors, and all lived in Nashville, Tennessee.

The sequence was obtained from a woman aged 25 to 39 in good health. The source material was naive CD4+ T cells sorted from blood. Subset specified: CD45RA+ positively selected. This chain joins TRBV10-1 and TRBJ1-1; 7 nucleotides match TRBD1. The CDR3 sequence is CASSERGQTVGAFF. The CDR3 nucleotides read TGCGCCAGCAGTGAGAGGGGACAGACCGTGGGCGCTTTCTTT.